These 32 T cell receptor beta chains were sequenced from one sample in a study of glioma-infiltrating T cells after dendritic cell vaccination. Method: immunoSEQ multiplex PCR; TCRdb's copy keeps in-frame clones and lacks some. Here the sample spans 40,000 to 60,000 clones, 65% to 90% being singletons. Sequenced material: blood, taken before dendritic cell vaccination. These receptors came from a human donor with glioblastoma.

This clone has just one count. The chain joins TRBV5-1 to TRBJ2-5, with D perhaps matching TRBD1 (6 bases). Looked up from germline, CDR1 is SGHRS and CDR2 is YFSETQ. The CDR3 covers 14 residues. The ends were cut back, 5 bases at V and 2 bases at J, with 13 bases in the middle. CDR3 loop: CASSRRGTQETQYF. DNA of the CDR3: TGCGCCAGCAGTCGCAGGGGAACTCAAGAGACCCAGTACTTC.

This clone was seen a few times. This chain connects TRBV6-1 to TRBJ2-7; 7 bases line up with TRBD1. Per germline, CDR1 MNHNS and CDR2 SASEGT. V lost 11 bases and J lost 6; bases outside the gene matches: 10. The CDR3 is made up of 12 amino acids. The CDR3 region has the DNA TGTGCCGCTACGACAGGGTACCTCGAGCAGTACTTC. Protein sequence: CAATTGYLEQYF.

The gene calls are TRBV19 and TRBJ2-7, with D perhaps TRBD2 (6 bases). Trimming took off 2 bases at V and 7 bases at J, with 30 bases between the two ends. Germline CDR1 and CDR2: LNHDA and SQIVND (reference sequence). The CDR3 sequence is 19 residues long. In nucleotides, the CDR3 is TGTGCCAGTAGTATAAGGCAGAAGCGTCGGGACCCGGCCGGGGGTGAGCAGTACTTC. Translating gives CASSIRQKRRDPAGGEQYF. Looking up the rest from reference TRBV19 and TRBJ2-7 gives the full variable domain: DGGITQSPKYLFRKEGQNVTLSCEQNLNHDAMYWYRQDPGQGLRLIYYSQIVNDFQKGDIAEGYSVSREKKESFPLTVTSAQKNPTAFYLCASSIRQKRRDPAGGEQYFGPGTRLTVT.

This clone was observed a few times. DNA for the CDR3: TGTGCCAGCAGCCAAGCTCTAACAGACAATCAGCCCCAGCATTTT. Translated: CASSQALTDNQPQHF. The rearrangement uses TRBV4-2 and TRBJ1-5; D is unclear. The CDR3 consists of 15 residues. The V end was cut by 1 base, the J end by 3 bases, with 10 bases between. Germline CDR1 is LGHNA and CDR2 is YNFKEQ.

The chain's CDR3 is CASSGGDSYSNQPQHF. For the CDR3, the DNA is TGTGCCAGCAGCGGGGGGGACAGTTATAGCAATCAGCCCCAGCATTTT. The chain uses TRBV9 and TRBJ1-5; 7 bases agree with TRBD1. CDR1 SGDLS and CDR2 YYNGEE come from the germline V gene. The V gene end was trimmed by 3 bases and the J gene end by 0 bases; junction bases not matched to a gene: 6. The CDR3 sequence is 16 residues long.

The chain uses TRBV5-4 and TRBJ2-7, with D tentatively TRBD2 (6 bases). Trimming cost V 4 bases and J 3 bases, with 20 bases left between them. This CDR3 spans 16 amino acids. CDR1 and CDR2 (germline): SGHNT, YYREEE (reference sequence). CDR3 sequence: CASSRAGTDPIYEQYF. In DNA, the CDR3 is TGTGCCAGCAGCCGGGCCGGGACTGACCCCATCTACGAGCAGTACTTC.

The chain is built from TRBV4-1 and TRBJ1-5, with D unresolved. The CDR3 extends over 17 amino acids. Germline V gene sequence: CDR1 MGHRA, CDR2 YSYEKL. Trimming took off 0 bases at V and 4 bases at J, with 16 bases between the two ends. The CDR3 region has the DNA TGCGCCAGCAGCCAAGATCAGACGGCGGCTGGGAATCAGCCCCAGCATTTT. This sequence encodes CASSQDQTAAGNQPQHF.

The rearrangement uses TRBV6-5 and TRBJ1-2, with D uncertain. The V gene lost 4 bases and the J gene lost 2 bases, with 8 bases spanning the gap. The germline gives CDR1 MNHEY, CDR2 SVGAGI. The CDR3 loop spans 13 amino acids. CDR3: CASSSNPNYGYTF. The CDR3 bases are TGTGCCAGCAGTTCTAACCCAAACTATGGCTACACCTTC.

The genes are TRBV13 and TRBJ2-3; perhaps TRBD2 as D (6 bases). CDR3 length: 17 amino acids. V lost 7 bases to trimming and J lost 1 base, with 21 bases between them. Per germline, CDR1 PRHDT and CDR2 FYEKMQ (reference sequence). The CDR3 DNA reads as TGTGCCAGCACCTCACTAGGAGGGTCGTCGGGCACAGATACGCAGTATTTT. It is translated as CASTSLGGSSGTDTQYF.

This clone appeared a few times. This rearrangement joins TRBV7-2 to TRBJ2-7, with D hard to call. V lost 5 bases to trimming and J lost 2 bases, with 10 bases between them. CDR1 is SGHTA, CDR2 FQGNSA, per germline. The CDR3 consists of 13 residues. The CDR3 loop is CASSTTEPYEQYF. The CDR3 coding sequence is TGTGCCAGCAGCACGACGGAGCCCTACGAGCAGTACTTC.

This clone turned up a few times. The chain combines TRBV15 with TRBJ2-7; 8 bases agree with TRBD1. After removal of 3 bases from V and 6 bases from J, the junction contained 4 bases not matched to a gene. The germline CDR1 and CDR2 sequences are LNHNV and YYDKDF (reference sequence). This CDR3 has 13 residues. This CDR3 reads CATSSRDRGEQYF. The CDR3 DNA reads as TGTGCCACCAGCAGCCGAGACAGGGGCGAGCAGTACTTC.

The chain uses TRBV11-3 and TRBJ1-1, with 8 bases fitting TRBD1. The CDR3 covers 13 residues. The V segment lost 5 bases and the J segment 6 bases; nucleotides outside the gene matches: 5. CDR1 is SGHNT and CDR2 is YENEEA in the germline V gene. DNA for the CDR3: TGTGCCAGCAGCGCCGTGACAGGGGCTGAAGCTTTCTTT. Protein product: CASSAVTGAEAFF.

This rearrangement joins TRBV4-1 to TRBJ2-2, with 12 nucleotides matching TRBD2. V lost 6 bases and J lost 0; bases outside the gene matches: 8. Per the germline V gene, CDR1 is MGHRA and CDR2 is YSYEKL. This CDR3 has 18 residues. CDR3 sequence (DNA): TGCGCCAGCAGTCGACCGGCTAGCGGGGGGGCGAACACCGGGGAGCTGTTTTTT. Encoded protein: CASSRPASGGANTGELFF.

This rearrangement joins TRBV7-6 to TRBJ2-7, with TRBD2 as a possible D gene (6 bases). V gave up 3 bases and J gave up 5 bases, with 8 bases separating them. The CDR3 sequence is 12 residues long. CDR1 is SGHVS and CDR2 is FNYEAQ in the germline V gene. The DNA for the CDR3 is TGTGCCAGCAGCTTCGGGAGCAACGAGCAGTACTTC. Protein product: CASSFGSNEQYF. The full variable domain, rest sourced from reference TRBV7-6 and TRBJ2-7, is GAGVSQSPRYKVTKRGQDVALRCDPISGHVSLYWYRQALGQGPEFLTYFNYEAQQDKSGLPNDRFSAERPEGSISTLTIQRTEQRDSAMYRCASSFGSNEQYFGPGTRLTVT.

The chain carries TRBV5-1 and TRBJ2-7; 9 bases agree with TRBD1. Germline CDR1 SGHRS, CDR2 YFSETQ. CDR3 size: 15 residues. The J segment lost 5 bases and the V segment lost 5 bases, leaving 11 bases of the junction unmatched. This CDR3 reads CASSSHRGRVNEQYF. As DNA, the CDR3 is TGCGCCAGCAGTTCCCACAGGGGGCGAGTTAACGAGCAGTACTTC.

This clone showed up just a few times. The rearrangement uses TRBV5-1 and TRBJ1-2; a weak D match, TRBD1 (5 bases). Germline CDR1 is SGHRS and CDR2 is YFSETQ. CDR3 length: 15 amino acids. V lost 0 bases to trimming and J lost 7 bases, with 16 bases between them. The CDR3 nucleotides read TGCGCCAGCAGCTTGGAGCTTGCGGGGCGCGGTGGCTACACCTTC. This gives the protein CASSLELAGRGGYTF.

The chain employs TRBV9 and TRBJ2-3; 10 nucleotides align to TRBD1. In germline, CDR1 is SGDLS, CDR2 YYNGEE. The V segment lost 5 bases and the J segment 0 bases; nucleotides outside the gene matches: 3. The CDR3 is 15 amino acids. The DNA of the CDR3 is TGTGCCAGCAGTGCGGGACAGGGGAGCACAGATACGCAGTATTTT. Translating it yields CASSAGQGSTDTQYF.

Comment on this clone: One junction end does not reproduce the germline sequence, and a read error may be involved. This chain connects TRBV7-2 to TRBJ2-7, with D hard to call. CDR1 and CDR2 from the germline V gene are SGHTA and FQGNSA. This CDR3 region has 11 residues. In DNA, the CDR3 is TGTGCCAGCAGCTCGACCGTAGTTCAGGACTTC. Translated: CASSSTVVQDF.

The J gene is TRBJ2-7, the V gene TRBV7-9; 11 positions agree with TRBD1. CDR3 length equals 16 residues. Losses at the gene ends were 3 bases for V and 7 bases for J; bases not matched to a gene: 11. CDR1 SEHNR and CDR2 FQNEAQ come from the germline V gene (reference sequence). CDR3 DNA sequence: TGTGCCAGCAGCTTCGACCCTGGACAGGGGGCAAGTGAGCAGTACTTC. It specifies CASSFDPGQGASEQYF.

The V call is TRBV11-2, the J call TRBJ1-5; D not resolved. This CDR3 contains 14 residues. V was cut by 1 base and J by 4 bases, with 8 bases left in between. Germline CDR1 is SGHAT and CDR2 is FQNNGV. CDR3 bases: TGTGCCAGCAGCTTAGCTGGGGAGAATCAGCCCCAGCATTTT. Amino acids: CASSLAGENQPQHF.

The sample holds one count of this clone. The chain uses TRBV27 and TRBJ2-7, with D perhaps matching TRBD1 (6 bases). Germline CDR1 reads MNHEY; CDR2 reads SMNVEV (reference sequence). This CDR3 contains 15 residues. V lost 5 bases to trimming and J lost 3 bases, with 17 bases between them. For the CDR3, the DNA is TGTGCCAGCAGTAGACAGGACAGAAGGGGCTACGAGCAGTACTTC. It encodes CASSRQDRRGYEQYF.

The gene calls are TRBV27 and TRBJ2-5; D may be TRBD2 (5 bases). V was clipped by 5 bases and J by 9 bases, with 22 bases between them. The CDR3 runs 15 residues. Germline-derived CDR1 and CDR2 are MNHEY and SMNVEV (reference sequence). The CDR3 coding sequence is TGTGCCAGCAGTCCCCTTACCGGGTGGCCCGGGGCCCAGTACTTC. Its protein is CASSPLTGWPGAQYF.

The chain combines TRBV18 with TRBJ2-7; a possible D gene is TRBD2 (5 bases). Trimming stripped 3 bases from V and 3 bases from J, with 9 bases between. Germline values: CDR1 KGHSH, CDR2 LQKENI. This CDR3 comprises 13 residues. The DNA for the CDR3 is TGTGCCAGCTCACCCCGCGGAGGCTACGAGCAGTACTTC. This codes for CASSPRGGYEQYF.

This clone was seen a few times. This sequence joins TRBV5-6 and TRBJ1-6; D possibly corresponds to TRBD1 (6 bases). The V gene lost 0 bases and the J gene lost 8 bases, with 12 bases spanning the gap. The CDR3 runs 15 residues. Germline CDR1 reads SGHDT; CDR2 reads YYEEEE. The CDR3 DNA sequence: TGTGCCAGCAGCTTGGTTCAGGGGTCTGATTCACCCCTCCACTTT. It translates to CASSLVQGSDSPLHF.

The chain is built from TRBV19 and TRBJ2-3, with TRBD2 matching over 7 bases. Looked up from germline, CDR1 is LNHDA and CDR2 is SQIVND (reference sequence). V lost 4 bases to trimming and J lost 0 bases; unmatched junction nucleotides: 22. The CDR3 runs 21 residues. The DNA for the CDR3 is TGTGCCAGTAGTACCCGACGACTGCTAGCGGCACCAGGGATTAGCACAGATACGCAGTATTTT. It specifies CASSTRRLLAAPGISTDTQYF.

The chain recombines TRBV7-6 with TRBJ2-5, with 12 bases that match TRBD2. Germline V gives CDR1 SGHVS, CDR2 FNYEAQ. The CDR3 runs 17 residues. The V segment lost 0 bases and the J segment 4 bases; nucleotides outside the gene matches: 6. The CDR3 DNA is TGTGCCAGCAGCTTAGCGGCTAGCGGGAGGGCCGGAGAGACCCAGTACTTC. Translation gives CASSLAASGRAGETQYF.

The rearrangement links TRBV30 to TRBJ2-7; no clear D. The V gene's germline CDR1 is GTSNPN and CDR2 SVGIG (reference sequence). V lost 1 base, J lost 0 bases, and 19 bases lay in between. The CDR3 spans 17 residues. The CDR3 nucleotides read TGTGCCTGGAGTGCTTATAAGCTTATCAAACCCTCCTACGAGCAGTACTTC. Residues: CAWSAYKLIKPSYEQYF.

V gene TRBV21-1 combines with J gene TRBJ2-5; the table's D call, TRBD1, was not checked against the DNA. TRBV21-1 is deemed a pseudogene. This CDR3 has 22 amino acids. CDR3 protein: CASGVATEQGEGNQPYQETQYF. The CDR3 DNA reads as TGTGCCAGCGGAGTCGCCACAGAGCAGGGTGAAGGGAACCAACCGTACCAAGAGACCCAGTACTTC.

The chain carries TRBV7-8 and TRBJ1-2; D might be TRBD1 (6 bases). CDR1 is SGHVS, CDR2 FQNEAQ, per germline. The CDR3 is 14 residues long. Trimming pared 1 base from V and 7 bases from J, leaving 13 bases between. CDR3 residues: CASSLGPGDLGYTF. The DNA of the CDR3 is TGTGCCAGCAGCTTAGGACCAGGGGATCTTGGCTACACCTTC.

This clone has only a few counts. The rearrangement links TRBV10-3 to TRBJ1-4; no clear D. This CDR3 contains 14 residues. With 8 bases removed from V and 0 bases from J, the gap between germline ends came to 10 bases. Germline V gene sequence: CDR1 ENHRY, CDR2 SYGVKD. The CDR3 DNA reads as TGTGCCATCGGAAGAGGCACAACTAATGAAAAACTGTTTTTT. Translating gives CAIGRGTTNEKLFF.

The sample holds a few counts of this clone. The chain links TRBV5-6 to TRBJ2-1; 9 nucleotides align to TRBD1. Germline CDR1 is SGHDT and CDR2 is YYEEEE. The CDR3 is made up of 16 amino acids. After removal of 4 bases from V and 1 base from J, the junction contained 6 bases not matched to a gene. CDR3 residues: CASSAPQGASYNEQFF. The CDR3 nucleotides are TGTGCCAGCAGCGCCCCACAGGGGGCATCCTACAATGAGCAGTTCTTC.

The sample holds a few counts of this clone. V usage is TRBV7-3 and J usage is TRBJ1-2; perhaps TRBD1 as D (6 bases). Germline-derived CDR1 and CDR2 are SGHTA and FQGTGA. The CDR3 consists of 17 residues. The V end was cut by 0 bases, the J end by 5 bases, with 19 bases between. The CDR3 reads CASSLTSGVGGTYGYTF. In DNA form, the CDR3 reads TGTGCCAGCAGCTTAACGTCAGGGGTAGGAGGAACTTATGGCTACACCTTC.